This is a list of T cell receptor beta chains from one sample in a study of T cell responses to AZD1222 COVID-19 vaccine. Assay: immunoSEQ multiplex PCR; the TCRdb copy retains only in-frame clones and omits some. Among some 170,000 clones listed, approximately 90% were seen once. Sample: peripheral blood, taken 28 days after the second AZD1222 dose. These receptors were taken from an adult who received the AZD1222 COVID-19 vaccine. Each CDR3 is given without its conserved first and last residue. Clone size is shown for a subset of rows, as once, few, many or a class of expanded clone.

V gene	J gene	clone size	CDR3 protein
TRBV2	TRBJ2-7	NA	ASSSGLAGGNYEQY
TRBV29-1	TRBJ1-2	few	SVGSLDHT
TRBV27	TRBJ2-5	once	ASSFRGAFQETQY
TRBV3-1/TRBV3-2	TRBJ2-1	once	ASRFLAGGYNEQF
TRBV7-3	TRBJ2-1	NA	ASSLSGARYNEQF
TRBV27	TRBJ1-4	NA	ASSASRGGKLF
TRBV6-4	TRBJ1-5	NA	ASSEIAGEPQH
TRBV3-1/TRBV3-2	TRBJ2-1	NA	ASSQAGRGAYGGSYNEQF
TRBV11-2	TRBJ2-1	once	ASSLEGGVFSTYNEQF
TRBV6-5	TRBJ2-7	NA	ASSLSDRNEQY
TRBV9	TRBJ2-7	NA	ASSVEPGNGGLSYEQY
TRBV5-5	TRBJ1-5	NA	ASSLSRVVGQPQH
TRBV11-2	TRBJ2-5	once	ASSGEGAGGAQY
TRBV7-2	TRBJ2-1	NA	ASSRGQGGVNEQF
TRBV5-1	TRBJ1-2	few	ASSLQTNLYGYT
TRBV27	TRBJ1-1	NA	ASSLRPGSAEAF
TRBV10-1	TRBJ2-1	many	ASSESGAGAASYNEQF
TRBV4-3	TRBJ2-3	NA	ASSQDLSGGRDTQY
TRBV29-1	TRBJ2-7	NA	SGGDRSYEQY
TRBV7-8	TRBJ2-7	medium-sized	ASSSNSYEQY
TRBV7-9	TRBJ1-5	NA	ASSQNTHGNQPQH
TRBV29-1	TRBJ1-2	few	SGIDSSYGYT
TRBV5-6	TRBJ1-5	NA	ASSSTYSNQPQH
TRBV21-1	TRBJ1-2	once	ASSKAGLYRFPLPPYGYT
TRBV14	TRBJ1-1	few	ASSQALGGEAF
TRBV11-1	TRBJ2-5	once	ASSGQPQETQY
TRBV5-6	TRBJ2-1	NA	ASSPTVAGFGSYNEQF
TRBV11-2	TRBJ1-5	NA	ASSPMGGEGQPQH
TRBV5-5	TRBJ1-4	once	ASSLGVANEKLF
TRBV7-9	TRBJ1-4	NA	ASSLRQSRFTNEKLF
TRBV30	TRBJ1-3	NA	AWRTGTRNTIY
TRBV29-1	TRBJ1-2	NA	SDGHPEDYGYT
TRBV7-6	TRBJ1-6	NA	ASSALGSNNSPLH
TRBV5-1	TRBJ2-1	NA	ASSSGQGSYNEQF
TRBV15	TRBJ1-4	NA	ATSRTPPGQNEKLF
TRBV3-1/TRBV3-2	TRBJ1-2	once	ASSPLPRATNYGYT
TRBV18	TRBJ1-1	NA	ASSPYPGDTEAF
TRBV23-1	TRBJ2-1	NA	ASSQSKGDLWEQF
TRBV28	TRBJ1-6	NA	ASSLTNINSPLH
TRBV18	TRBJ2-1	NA	ASSPRQGVGEQF
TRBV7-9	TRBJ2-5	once	ASSLAGGGQETQY
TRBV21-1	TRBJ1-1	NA	ASSPTQGGVTEAF
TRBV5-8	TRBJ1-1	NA	ASSPEQGWTEAF
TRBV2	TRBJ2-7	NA	ASSEVGEQY
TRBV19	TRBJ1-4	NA	ASSIGTGVNEKLF
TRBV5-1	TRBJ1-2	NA	ASSRDRAGGYT
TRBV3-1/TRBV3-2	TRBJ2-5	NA	ASSQGLAGGLVQETQY
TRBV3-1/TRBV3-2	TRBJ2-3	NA	ASSQDYWEVGSQY
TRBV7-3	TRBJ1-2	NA	ASSSNPGQGPNYGYT
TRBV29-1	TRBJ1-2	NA	SVETGGYNYGYT
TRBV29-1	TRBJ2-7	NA	SVITGMATYEQY
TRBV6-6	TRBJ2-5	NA	ASSPGGTQY
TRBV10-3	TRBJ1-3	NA	AIKLPQFISGNTIY
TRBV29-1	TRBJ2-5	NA	SVEGQLQETQY